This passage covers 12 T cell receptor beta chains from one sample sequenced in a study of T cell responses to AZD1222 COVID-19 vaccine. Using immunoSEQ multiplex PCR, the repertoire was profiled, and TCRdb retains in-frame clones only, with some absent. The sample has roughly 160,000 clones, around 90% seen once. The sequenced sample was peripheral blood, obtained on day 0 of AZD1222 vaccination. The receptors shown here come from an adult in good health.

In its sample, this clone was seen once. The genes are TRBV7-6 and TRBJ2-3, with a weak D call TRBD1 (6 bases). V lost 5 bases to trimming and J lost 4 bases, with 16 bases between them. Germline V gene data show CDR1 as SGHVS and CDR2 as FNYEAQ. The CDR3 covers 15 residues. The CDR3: CASSQERTAPDTQYF. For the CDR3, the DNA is TGTGCCAGCAGCCAAGAGAGGACAGCACCAGATACGCAGTATTTT.

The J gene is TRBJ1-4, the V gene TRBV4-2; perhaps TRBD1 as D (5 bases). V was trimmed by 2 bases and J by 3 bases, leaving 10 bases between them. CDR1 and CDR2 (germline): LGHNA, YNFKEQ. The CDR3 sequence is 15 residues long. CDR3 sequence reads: CASSQPQGPNEKLFF. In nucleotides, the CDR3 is TGTGCCAGCAGCCAACCGCAGGGCCCTAATGAAAAACTGTTTTTT.

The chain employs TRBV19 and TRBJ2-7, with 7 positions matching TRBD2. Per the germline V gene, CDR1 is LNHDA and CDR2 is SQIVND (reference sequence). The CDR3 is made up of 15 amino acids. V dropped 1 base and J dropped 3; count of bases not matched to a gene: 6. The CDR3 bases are TGTGCCAGTAGTATAGGGGCGCGGGAGTACTACGAGCAGTACTTC. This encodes CASSIGAREYYEQYF.

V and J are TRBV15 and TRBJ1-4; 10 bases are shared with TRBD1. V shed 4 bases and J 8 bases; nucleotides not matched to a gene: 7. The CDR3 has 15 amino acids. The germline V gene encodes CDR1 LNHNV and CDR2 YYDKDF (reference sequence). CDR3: CATSIGTGASEKLFF. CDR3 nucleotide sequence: TGTGCCACCAGCATTGGGACAGGGGCGTCGGAAAAACTGTTTTTT.

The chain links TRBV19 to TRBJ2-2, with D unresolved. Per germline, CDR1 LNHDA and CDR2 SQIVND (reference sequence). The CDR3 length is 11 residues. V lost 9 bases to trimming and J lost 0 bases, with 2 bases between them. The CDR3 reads CASTNTGELFF. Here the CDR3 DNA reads TGTGCCAGCACGAACACCGGGGAGCTGTTTTTT.

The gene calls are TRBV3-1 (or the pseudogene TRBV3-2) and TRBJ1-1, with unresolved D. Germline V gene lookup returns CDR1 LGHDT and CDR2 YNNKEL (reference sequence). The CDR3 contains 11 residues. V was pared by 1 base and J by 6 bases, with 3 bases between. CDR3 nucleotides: TGTGCCAGCAGCCAAGCCGCTGAAGCTTTCTTT. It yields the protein CASSQAAEAFF.

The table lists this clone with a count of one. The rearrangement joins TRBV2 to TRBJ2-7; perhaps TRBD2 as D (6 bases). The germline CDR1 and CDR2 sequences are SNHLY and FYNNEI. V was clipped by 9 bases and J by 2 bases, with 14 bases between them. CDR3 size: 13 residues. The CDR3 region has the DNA TGTGCCAGTGCTGAGAGCGGGCCCTACGAGCAGTACTTC. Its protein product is CASAESGPYEQYF.

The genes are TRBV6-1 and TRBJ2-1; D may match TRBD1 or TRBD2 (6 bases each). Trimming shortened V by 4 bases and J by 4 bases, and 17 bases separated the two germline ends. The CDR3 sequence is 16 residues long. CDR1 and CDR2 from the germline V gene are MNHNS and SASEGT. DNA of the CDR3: TGTGCCAGCAGTGGCCCATGGGGGGCGAGATACAATGAGCAGTTCTTC. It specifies CASSGPWGARYNEQFF.

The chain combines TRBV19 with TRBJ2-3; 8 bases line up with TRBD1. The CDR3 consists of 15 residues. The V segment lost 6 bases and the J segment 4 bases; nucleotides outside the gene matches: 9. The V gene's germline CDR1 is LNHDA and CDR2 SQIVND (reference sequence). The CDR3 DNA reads TGTGCCAGTAGCCGACAGGGGTCCAGTGCAGATACGCAGTATTTT. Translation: CASSRQGSSADTQYF.

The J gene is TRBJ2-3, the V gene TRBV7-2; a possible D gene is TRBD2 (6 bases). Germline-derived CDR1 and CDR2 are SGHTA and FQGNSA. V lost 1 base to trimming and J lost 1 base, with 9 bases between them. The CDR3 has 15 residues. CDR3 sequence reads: CASSLVRGGTDTQYF. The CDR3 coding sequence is TGTGCCAGCAGCTTAGTTCGCGGGGGCACAGATACGCAGTATTTT.

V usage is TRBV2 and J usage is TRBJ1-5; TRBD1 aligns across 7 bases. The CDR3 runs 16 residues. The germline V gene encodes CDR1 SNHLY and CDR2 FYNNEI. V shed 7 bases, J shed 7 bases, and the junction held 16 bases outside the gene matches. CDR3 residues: CASNVRATGGGQPQHF. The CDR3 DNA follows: TGTGCCAGCAATGTTCGAGCGACAGGAGGGGGCCAGCCCCAGCATTTT.

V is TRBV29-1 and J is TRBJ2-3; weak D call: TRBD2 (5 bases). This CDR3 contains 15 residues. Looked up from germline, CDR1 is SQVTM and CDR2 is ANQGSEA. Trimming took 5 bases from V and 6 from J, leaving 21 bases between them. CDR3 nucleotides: TGCAGCGTTCAAAGAACCGGGCGGGCTCCTGATACGCAGTATTTT. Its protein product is CSVQRTGRAPDTQYF.